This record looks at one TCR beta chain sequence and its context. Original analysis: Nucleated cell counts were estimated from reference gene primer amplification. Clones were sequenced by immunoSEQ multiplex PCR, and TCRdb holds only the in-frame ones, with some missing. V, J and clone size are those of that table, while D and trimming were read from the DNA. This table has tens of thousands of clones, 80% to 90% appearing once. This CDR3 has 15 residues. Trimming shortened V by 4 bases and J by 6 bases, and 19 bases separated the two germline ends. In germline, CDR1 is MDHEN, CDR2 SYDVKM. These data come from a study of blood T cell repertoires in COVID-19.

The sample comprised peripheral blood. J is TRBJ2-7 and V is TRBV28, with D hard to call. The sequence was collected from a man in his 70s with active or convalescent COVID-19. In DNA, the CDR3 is TGTGCCAGCAGTTCTACGCCGGCCCAGGATCGCGAGCAGTACTTC. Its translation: CASSSTPAQDREQYF.